The 28 T cell receptor beta chains below all came from one sample that was sequenced in a study of T cells after yellow fever vaccination. TCRdb fed the 5' RACE reads into MiXCR, producing one record per CDR3 protein. This sample has fewer than 350,000 distinct CDR3 sequences, with 8.5% to 10% found just once. The starting material was PBMCs, obtained on the day of the first yellow fever vaccination. These receptor sequences come from a man aged 18 to 35 who received the YFV17D yellow fever vaccine.

The V gene is TRBV6-5, the J gene TRBJ1-2; TRBD1 might be the D (6 bases). The CDR3 has 14 residues. The V gene lost 4 bases and the J gene lost 2 bases, with 11 bases spanning the gap. Germline V lookup: CDR1 MNHEY, CDR2 SVGAGI. CDR3 nucleotides: TGTGCCAGCAGTTTTCAGGGGTTGAACTATGGCTACACCTTC. This codes for CASSFQGLNYGYTF.

The chain has TRBV20-1 and TRBJ2-3; D gene uncertain. Germline CDR1 is DFQATT and CDR2 is SNEGSKA (reference sequence). V was trimmed by 6 bases and J by 5 bases, leaving 6 bases between them. The CDR3 has 10 amino acids. In DNA form, the CDR3 reads TGCAGTGCCACAATAGATACGCAGTATTTT. Amino acids: CSATIDTQYF.

The CDR3 sequence: CASSPQDNIILMGQPQHF. CDR3 in DNA: TGTGCCAGCAGTCCCCAGGACAACATCATCTTGATGGGTCAGCCCCAGCATTTT. The gene calls are TRBV27 and TRBJ1-5, with D perhaps TRBD1 (5 bases). The germline V gene has CDR1 MNHEY and CDR2 SMNVEV (reference sequence). Trimming left V 5 bases short and J 6 bases short, with 26 bases between. The CDR3 covers 18 residues.

This clonotype was detected a few times. The chain recombines TRBV6-5 with TRBJ2-1; 15 bases line up with TRBD2. Germline V CDR1 and CDR2: MNHEY, SVGAGI. After removal of 4 bases from V and 13 bases from J, the junction contained 5 bases not matched to a gene. The CDR3 has 14 amino acids. DNA for the CDR3: TGTGCCAGCAGTTCCGGACTAGCGGGGGGGGCCCAGTTCTTC. The encoded protein is CASSSGLAGGAQFF.

Only a few counts were recorded for this clonotype. This chain uses TRBV6-2 or TRBV6-3 with TRBJ1-1; D ambiguous. The germline V gene encodes CDR1 MNHEY and CDR2 SVGEGT. V was shortened by 2 bases and J by 5 bases, with 12 bases between the two germline ends. The CDR3 covers 14 residues. This CDR3 is CASSYVPGMTEAFF. DNA of the CDR3: TGTGCCAGCAGTTACGTCCCGGGGATGACTGAAGCTTTCTTT.

V and J are TRBV9 and TRBJ2-3; 7 bases agree with TRBD1. Losses at the gene ends were 4 bases for V and 2 bases for J; bases not matched to a gene: 13. The CDR3 spans 17 residues. Germline loops: CDR1 SGDLS, CDR2 YYNGEE. The CDR3 DNA reads TGTGCCAGCAGCCTTCATACGGACAGGACTTCCACAGATACGCAGTATTTT. It translates to CASSLHTDRTSTDTQYF.

The chain joins TRBV10-3 to TRBJ1-1; perhaps TRBD1 as D (5 bases). Germline CDR1 ENHRY, CDR2 SYGVKD. The CDR3 runs 13 residues. The V end was cut by 4 bases, the J end by 6 bases, with 12 bases between. The CDR3 is CAISGRESAEAFF. The CDR3 DNA sequence: TGTGCCATCAGTGGCAGGGAGAGCGCTGAAGCTTTCTTT.

V is TRBV6-2 or TRBV6-3 and J is TRBJ2-7; 7 bases match TRBD1. Trimming took 5 bases from V and 0 from J; bases not matched to a gene: 10. Germline CDR1 is MNHEY and CDR2 is SVGEGT. The CDR3 has 16 amino acids. The CDR3 DNA is TGTGCCAGCAGTACGCTCCGGACAGGAAGCTCCTACGAGCAGTACTTC. The encoded protein is CASSTLRTGSSYEQYF.

This clonotype has more than one count but fewer than ten. The chain is built from TRBV5-1 and TRBJ1-5; D unresolved. CDR1 is SGHRS and CDR2 is YFSETQ in the germline V gene. Trimming left V 4 bases short and J 3 bases short, with 14 bases between. The CDR3 is 15 amino acids. The CDR3 protein is CASSPSPGPNQPQHF. The CDR3 nucleotides read TGCGCCAGCAGCCCCAGCCCCGGGCCCAATCAGCCCCAGCATTTT.

This clonotype has at least ten counts. This chain uses TRBV18 with TRBJ2-5; D gene ambiguous. Trimming removed 0 bases at V and 5 bases at J, with 4 bases between. CDR1 and CDR2 (germline): KGHSH, LQKENI. CDR3 length equals 12 residues. CDR3 DNA: TGTGCCAGCTCACCACCGGTTGAGACCCAGTACTTC. It yields the protein CASSPPVETQYF.

The chain recombines TRBV4-2 with TRBJ1-6; maybe TRBD1 (5 bases). The V end lost 5 bases, the J end lost 5 bases, and 16 bases lay between the germline ends. The germline V gene has CDR1 LGHNA and CDR2 YNFKEQ. The CDR3 length is 16 residues. The CDR3 coding sequence is TGTGCCAGCAGCACACGGCCCCAGGGTGATAATTCACCCCTCCACTTT. Amino acids: CASSTRPQGDNSPLHF.

This clonotype was seen ten or more times. The chain has TRBV27 and TRBJ2-1; 9 bases line up with TRBD2. The germline CDR1 and CDR2 sequences are MNHEY and SMNVEV (reference sequence). The J segment lost 6 bases and the V segment lost 1 base, leaving 10 bases of the junction unmatched. The CDR3 runs 17 residues. CDR3 sequence (DNA): TGTGCCAGCAGTTTATGGGCGGGGGGGCCAATTTCCAATGAGCAGTTCTTC. Translated: CASSLWAGGPISNEQFF.

The chain couples TRBV15 to TRBJ1-3; D is uncertain. The CDR3 contains 18 residues. Germline lookup yields CDR1 LNHNV and CDR2 YYDKDF (reference sequence). V lost 0 bases, J lost 0 bases, and 15 bases lay in between. CDR3 in amino acids: CATSRDPNAYSSGNTIYF. As DNA, the CDR3 is TGTGCCACCAGCAGAGACCCCAACGCGTATAGCTCTGGAAACACCATATATTTT.

In this sample, this clonotype turned up many times. V and J are TRBV5-5 and TRBJ2-1, with D hard to call. Looked up from germline, CDR1 is SGHKS and CDR2 is YYEKEE (reference sequence). The length of the CDR3 is 14 residues. Trimming shortened V by 4 bases and J by 7 bases, and 15 bases separated the two germline ends. Here the CDR3 DNA reads TGTGCCAGCAGCCCAACCGGCGACAATAATGAGCAGTTCTTC. As protein: CASSPTGDNNEQFF.

This clonotype was seen a handful of times. This chain links TRBV7-9 with TRBJ1-6; D is uncertain. There are 12 residues in the CDR3. V dropped 5 bases and J dropped 13 bases, with 12 bases sitting between them. Germline V lookup: CDR1 SEHNR, CDR2 FQNEAQ (reference sequence). The CDR3 nucleotides are TGTGCCAGCAGCCCGGGCCCGGGGCCCCTCCACTTT. Its translation is CASSPGPGPLHF.

A few counts support this clonotype. V and J are TRBV29-1 and TRBJ1-1, with D possibly matching TRBD1 (6 bases). The CDR3 contains 14 residues. V lost 8 bases and J 10 bases, leaving 26 bases between the germline ends. Germline assignment: CDR1 SQVTM and CDR2 ANQGSEA. The CDR3 protein is CSSTPGQLSNGAFF. CDR3 bases: TGCAGCTCCACTCCAGGACAGCTATCGAATGGAGCTTTCTTT.

This clonotype was detected only a few times. This sequence joins TRBV5-1 and TRBJ1-2; possibly TRBD1 for D (6 bases). CDR3 length: 16 residues. V was shortened by 4 bases and J by 6 bases, with 22 bases between the two germline ends. Germline V lookup: CDR1 SGHRS, CDR2 YFSETQ. The CDR3 region is CASSLMPGDIADGYTF. The CDR3 nucleotides are TGCGCCAGCAGCCTGATGCCAGGGGACATCGCGGATGGCTACACCTTC.

This clonotype was seen repeatedly, ten times or more. The V and J genes are TRBV10-3 and TRBJ2-6; D unclear. The ends were cut back, 8 bases at V and 3 bases at J, with 8 bases in the middle. This CDR3 comprises 13 residues. Germline V lookup: CDR1 ENHRY, CDR2 SYGVKD. CDR3 residues: CAIEQVGANVLTF. CDR3 sequence (DNA): TGTGCCATCGAGCAGGTTGGGGCCAACGTCCTGACTTTC.

This clonotype came up a few times. The gene calls are TRBV7-2 and TRBJ1-6, with a weak D call TRBD1 (6 bases). CDR3 size: 17 residues. Germline lookup yields CDR1 SGHTA and CDR2 FQGNSA. Deletions cut 5 bases from V and 4 bases from J, with 18 bases between. As DNA, the CDR3 is TGTGCCAGCAGCGCGAGACCCCGGGACACATATAATTCACCCCTCCACTTT. This codes for CASSARPRDTYNSPLHF. The variable domain in full, completed from reference TRBV7-2 and TRBJ1-6, reads GAGVSQSPSNKVTEKGKDVELRCDPISGHTALYWYRQSLGQGLEFLIYFQGNSAPDKSGLPSDRFSAERTGGSVSTLTIQRTQQEDSAVYLCASSARPRDTYNSPLHFGNGTRLTVT.

This clonotype was seen at least ten times. The V gene is TRBV18, the J gene TRBJ1-6, with a possible D match to TRBD1 (6 bases). Per germline, CDR1 KGHSH and CDR2 LQKENI. This CDR3 spans 12 amino acids. V lost 8 bases, J lost 7 bases, and 9 bases lay in between. The CDR3 loop reads CASRQGNSPLHF. The CDR3 DNA is TGTGCCAGCCGCCAGGGGAATTCACCCCTCCACTTT. Full variable domain (remainder filled in from reference TRBV18 and TRBJ1-6): NAGVMQNPRHLVRRRGQEARLRCSPMKGHSHVYWYRQLPEEGLKFMVYLQKENIIDESGMPKERFSAEFPKEGPSILRIQQVVRGDSAAYFCASRQGNSPLHFGNGTRLTVT.

This clonotype was found once. The V gene is TRBV4-3, the J gene TRBJ1-2; D is undetermined. CDR1 is LGHNA, CDR2 YSLEER, per germline. The length of the CDR3 is 12 residues. V was clipped by 0 bases and J by 6 bases, with 5 bases between them. The CDR3 DNA is TGCGCCAGCAGCCAAGATTATCATGGCTACACCTTC. Translated, it gives CASSQDYHGYTF.

The rearrangement links TRBV20-1 to TRBJ2-2, with 9 bases lining up with TRBD1. This CDR3 comprises 15 residues. Germline V gives CDR1 DFQATT, CDR2 SNEGSKA (reference sequence). The trim removed 5 bases at V and 4 bases at J, leaving 8 bases unmatched. CDR3: CSAPGQGGSTGELFF. CDR3 in DNA: TGCAGTGCTCCGGGACAGGGAGGGTCCACCGGGGAGCTGTTTTTT.

This clonotype has a count of ten or more. The chain recombines TRBV5-1 with TRBJ2-5, with 12 bases that match TRBD2. The CDR3 spans 15 residues. V lost 7 bases, J lost 5 bases, and 9 bases stayed unmatched. CDR1 SGHRS and CDR2 YFSETQ come from the germline V gene. The CDR3 DNA reads TGCGCCAGCTCGGAGACTAGCGGGGGAATCGAGACCCAGTACTTC. Translated, it gives CASSETSGGIETQYF.

This clonotype was recorded many times. The chain combines TRBV7-8 with TRBJ2-2; weak D call: TRBD2 (6 bases). V lost 7 bases and J 4 bases, leaving 19 bases between the germline ends. CDR1 and CDR2 (germline): SGHVS, FQNEAQ. The CDR3 contains 16 residues. The CDR3 here is CASTQGGAGGTGELFF. CDR3 bases: TGTGCCAGCACCCAAGGTGGGGCCGGGGGCACCGGGGAGCTGTTTTTT.

This clonotype was seen only a few times. The chain recombines TRBV30 with TRBJ1-6; D is unclear. Trimming shortened V by 2 bases and J by 7 bases, and 9 bases separated the two germline ends. This CDR3 spans 13 amino acids. Germline V gene data show CDR1 as GTSNPN and CDR2 as SVGIG (reference sequence). This CDR3 is CAWSPDDNSPLHF. The CDR3 nucleotides are TGTGCCTGGAGTCCGGACGACAATTCACCCCTCCACTTT.

In nucleotides, the CDR3 is TGTGCCAGCAGCTTTGCGGGGAGCACAGATACGCAGTATTTT. It encodes CASSFAGSTDTQYF. This chain links TRBV7-6 with TRBJ2-3; a weak D match, TRBD2 (6 bases). The CDR3 length is 14 residues. Germline CDR1 SGHVS, CDR2 FNYEAQ. The V and J ends lost 3 bases and 0 bases respectively, with 7 bases between them.

This clonotype showed up just a few times. The V call is TRBV7-3, the J call TRBJ1-1; possible D gene TRBD1, 5 bases. The CDR3 spans 13 residues. Trimming removed 5 bases at V and 7 bases at J, with 14 bases between. The V gene's germline CDR1 is SGHTA and CDR2 FQGTGA. CDR3 nucleotide sequence: TGTGCCAGCAGCGTGGGGGGTTATGATGAAGCTTTCTTT. Protein product: CASSVGGYDEAFF.

The chain is built from TRBV6-5 and TRBJ1-3; perhaps TRBD1 as D (5 bases). The CDR3 runs to 16 residues. The germline gives CDR1 MNHEY, CDR2 SVGAGI. Trimming took 4 bases from V and 0 from J, leaving 13 bases between them. This CDR3 reads CASSSAGTRSGNTIYF. Written as DNA, the CDR3 is TGTGCCAGCAGTTCCGCCGGGACCCGCTCTGGAAACACCATATATTTT.